This T cell receptor beta chain is from a study of blood T cell repertoires in COVID-19 (dated by TCRdb to about 2020). In terms of the full investigation: The collaborator samples originated in the United States, Italy and Spain and spanned the acute and convalescent phases of COVID-19. The dataset comprised deeply sampled blood TCRbeta repertoires from subjects exposed to, actively infected with, or recovered from COVID-19. The prospective study material was composed of cDNA or gDNA derived from T cells, B-cell-depleted T cells, or PBMCs. A freely available public database, intended as a resource for researchers studying the immune response to SARS-CoV-2, is where the repertoires were released. Samples came from the ongoing ImmuneRACE study (first 160 participants) plus 1,254 subjects from 6 global collaborators. A de-identified subject ID, COVID-19 status, age in years and sex were almost always included in the sample metadata. Where HLA class I and class II types were available, the types were taken from metadata supplied by the sample provider, not from assay-based typing. Beyond this particular receptor, the publication reports: How much clinical and demographic metadata was included differed by source and by participant, and the metadata was provided uncurated.

A remark on this clone: Its recognized antigen is unknown. The sample holds no much larger clone one base away, and base qualities are not on file.

Collaborating institutions collected whole blood in K2EDTA tubes following their own protocols. For TCRbeta analysis, collaborators shipped samples as frozen whole blood, isolated PBMCs, or DNA extracted from either of those sample types. V is shortened by 5 bases, J by 8 bases, and the region joining them spans 10 bases. The CDR3 has 12 amino acids, counting the end cysteine and phenylalanine. Of all the DNA, just the CDR3 is kept, 36 bases in frame from base 1. CDR1 and CDR2 are drawn from the germline V gene: SNHLY, FYNNEI. TCRbeta CDR3 regions were amplified from genomic DNA using the immunoSEQ Assay, a bias-controlled multiplex PCR. The original methods were these. Within the assay, amplification of reference gene primers was used to estimate how many nucleated cells each sample contained. To quantify the absolute abundance of each unique TCRbeta CDR3 rearrangement, sequence reads were collapsed and filtered. For each sample, productive Simpson clonality was calculated by taking the square root of Simpson's diversity index across productive rearrangements. Imported from immuneACCESS, the table was reduced by TCRdb to in-frame sequences with V and J called. These copies leave out some clones; in studies compared against another copy, an unresolved V gene accounts for under half, and the cause of the remainder is not known. V, J and clone size are those of that table, while D and trimming were read from the DNA. This sample holds about 120,000 clones; about 86% were observed only once. The top ten clones comprise about 2% of the sample.

The sequence derives from a woman aged 45-60 years with acute or convalescent COVID-19. The chain employs TRBV2 and TRBJ1-5; no D gene is confidently identified. The specimen was peripheral blood. The nucleotide sequence reads TGTGCCAGCAGTCCCCCCTCCGAGCCCCAGCATTTT. The resulting protein is CASSPPSEPQHF. Joined to the reference TRBV2 and TRBJ1-5 proteins, this CDR3 gives the full variable domain: EPEVTQTPSHQVTQMGQEVILRCVPISNHLYFYWYRQILGQKVEFLVSFYNNEISEKSEIFDDQFSVERPDGSNFTLKIRSTKLEDSAMYFCASSPPSEPQHFGDGTRLSIL.